Listed below are T cell receptor beta chains from one sample, sequenced in a study of Ad26.COV2.S vaccination and SARS-CoV-2 variants. Clones were read by immunoSEQ multiplex PCR, and TCRdb kept only the in-frame ones, dropping some. The profile shows 500,000 or so clones, approximately 92% of them singletons. This specimen was peripheral blood, taken in a trial of Ad26.COV2.S vaccine versus placebo. The source is a person aged 18-65 years who received the Ad26.COV2.S COVID-19 vaccine or a placebo. CDR3s include the opening cysteine and the closing phenylalanine or tryptophan.

TRBV25-1	CASSVPLGTQYF
TRBV5-1	CASSYGLAFQETQYF
TRBV11-2	CASSLGFGSRGDTQYF
TRBV11-3	CASSLDGQGNGNTIYF
TRBV5-1	CASRWTGSDEQYF
TRBV7-2	CASSLAGFGYTF
TRBV6-2/TRBV6-3	CASSYTRGAEYEQYF
TRBV6-4	CARSTGRMGGNEKLFF
TRBV12-3/TRBV12-4	CASSLIYNEQFF
TRBV2	CASSGTPDGANYGYTF
TRBV28	CASTTLGVLNTEAFF
TRBV5-6	CASSLRLVTPQGGTQYF
TRBV3-1/TRBV3-2	CASGRVWPQHF